Presented here are 23 T cell receptor beta chains from one specimen sequenced in a study of blood T cell repertoires in COVID-19. Repertoires were generated with immunoSEQ multiplex PCR, while TCRdb's copy carries only in-frame clones and drops some. The sample contains hundreds of thousands of clones, approximately 90% of which appear only once. Material for sequencing was peripheral blood. Receptor source: a man aged 18 to 29 with COVID-19, enrolled during active disease.

This chain uses TRBV5-6 with TRBJ1-4, with 7 bases lining up with TRBD1. The CDR3 has 14 residues. From germline, CDR1 is SGHDT and CDR2 YYEEEE. V lost 1 base and J lost 16; bases outside the gene matches: 13. CDR3 protein: CASSLRSGGDREFF. The CDR3 DNA reads as TGTGCCAGCAGCTTGAGGAGCGGAGGTGACAGGGAGTTTTTT.

V usage is TRBV11-2 and J usage is TRBJ2-1, with TRBD1 matching 7 bases. This CDR3 has 15 residues. V trimming: 1 base; J trimming: 3 bases; junction bases outside the gene matches: 3. Germline V gene data show CDR1 as SGHAT and CDR2 as FQNNGV. CDR3 sequence reads: CASSLGRGLYNEQFF. The CDR3 bases are TGTGCCAGCAGCTTAGGAAGGGGGCTCTACAATGAGCAGTTCTTC.

This clone was recorded a few times. This CDR3 reads CASSQGQGNNQPQHF. CDR3 coding DNA: TGCGCCAGCAGCCAGGGACAGGGGAACAATCAGCCCCAGCATTTT. This chain uses TRBV4-1 with TRBJ1-5; TRBD1 agrees at 10 bases. Germline assignment: CDR1 MGHRA and CDR2 YSYEKL. The CDR3 contains 15 residues. The trim removed 3 bases at V and 3 bases at J, leaving 2 bases unmatched.

This chain joins TRBV19 and TRBJ1-2; D gene ambiguous. The CDR3 length is 15 residues. The V and J ends lost 7 bases and 1 base respectively, with 16 bases between them. CDR1 is LNHDA and CDR2 is SQIVND in the germline V gene (reference sequence). The CDR3 sequence is CASNSLGGDNYGYTF. The DNA of the CDR3 is TGTGCCAGTAATTCCCTCGGCGGGGATAACTATGGCTACACCTTC.

The CDR3 region has the DNA TGTGCCAGTAGTGGGGGACAGCAATACCCTGGGGCCAACGTCCTGACTTTC. Protein: CASSGGQQYPGANVLTF. This chain joins TRBV19 and TRBJ2-6; the match to TRBD1 covers 7 bases. V gave up 5 bases and J gave up 2 bases; unmatched junction bases: 9. The CDR3 is 17 amino acids. CDR1 is LNHDA and CDR2 is SQIVND in the germline V gene (reference sequence).

The V and J genes are TRBV6-5 and TRBJ2-7, with D possibly being TRBD1 (5 bases). The CDR3 runs 12 residues. The V end was cut by 6 bases, the J end by 3 bases, with 9 bases between. Germline CDR1 reads MNHEY; CDR2 reads SVGAGI. In nucleotides, the CDR3 is TGTGCCAGCAGCTCAGGGTTCTACGAGCAGTACTTC. Translation: CASSSGFYEQYF.

This clone has just one count. The V call is TRBV5-1, the J call TRBJ2-1, with D possibly matching TRBD2 (6 bases). CDR1 SGHRS and CDR2 YFSETQ come from the germline V gene. The CDR3 runs to 14 residues. V shed 0 bases and J shed 4 bases, with 8 bases lying between them. CDR3: CASSLGGGYNEQFF. The CDR3 DNA reads as TGCGCCAGCAGCTTGGGGGGAGGTTACAATGAGCAGTTCTTC.

V and J are TRBV3-1 (or the pseudogene TRBV3-2) and TRBJ1-6; D possibly corresponds to TRBD1 (5 bases). The CDR3 has 19 amino acids. Trimming cost V 1 base and J 1 base, with 17 bases left between them. Germline V gene sequence: CDR1 LGHDT, CDR2 YNNKEL (reference sequence). The CDR3 is CASSQGFGDSKSYNSPLHF. CDR3 nucleotide sequence: TGTGCCAGCAGCCAAGGGTTTGGGGACTCAAAATCCTATAATTCACCCCTCCACTTT.

This chain joins TRBV6-6 and TRBJ2-3; the D gene is possibly TRBD2 (7 bases). The CDR3 covers 14 residues. The ends were cut back, 8 bases at V and 1 base at J, with 13 bases in the middle. Germline V CDR1 and CDR2: MNHNY, SVGAGI (reference sequence). CDR3 sequence: CASAGEGGTDTQYF. The CDR3 DNA reads as TGTGCCAGCGCGGGAGAGGGGGGCACAGATACGCAGTATTTT.

This clone appeared once. The rearrangement links TRBV2 to TRBJ2-1; D gene uncertain. Germline lookup yields CDR1 SNHLY and CDR2 FYNNEI. There are 13 residues in the CDR3. V lost 6 bases and J 3 bases, leaving 9 bases between the germline ends. The CDR3 loop reads CASRTTNYNEQFF. The CDR3 bases are TGTGCCAGCAGGACAACGAACTACAATGAGCAGTTCTTC.

This clone was counted once. Within the sample, other DNA sequences also encode this same CDR3. The V gene is TRBV19, the J gene TRBJ2-7; 10 bases match TRBD1. Trimming cost V 5 bases and J 2 bases; bases outside gene matches: 3. Germline loops: CDR1 LNHDA, CDR2 SQIVND (reference sequence). This CDR3 has 14 residues. Here the CDR3 DNA reads TGTGCCAGTAGTGTTGGACAGGGGGCCTACGAGCAGTACTTC. It yields the protein CASSVGQGAYEQYF. Filled out from reference TRBV19 and TRBJ2-7, the complete variable domain reads DGGITQSPKYLFRKEGQNVTLSCEQNLNHDAMYWYRQDPGQGLRLIYYSQIVNDFQKGDIAEGYSVSREKKESFPLTVTSAQKNPTAFYLCASSVGQGAYEQYFGPGTRLTVT.

The chain has TRBV27 and TRBJ1-6; D remains unclear. Trimming stripped 3 bases from V and 8 bases from J, with 8 bases between. The CDR3 covers 13 residues. The germline V gene has CDR1 MNHEY and CDR2 SMNVEV (reference sequence). The CDR3 bases are TGTGCCAGCAGTTTCGGGGTTGATTCACCCCTCCACTTT. Encoded protein: CASSFGVDSPLHF.

Concerning this clone itself: A much larger clone sits a single nucleotide away, making a read error possible. This sample includes further DNA sequences coding for the same CDR3. V usage is TRBV30 and J usage is TRBJ1-5, with D tentatively TRBD1 (5 bases). V gave up 0 bases and J gave up 5 bases, with 8 bases separating them. CDR3 length: 13 residues. Germline loops: CDR1 GTSNPN, CDR2 SVGIG (reference sequence). The CDR3 sequence: CAWSVQGDQPQHF. In DNA form, the CDR3 reads TGTGCCTGGAGTGTACAAGGGGATCAGCCCCAGCATTTT.

The chain couples TRBV4-1 to TRBJ2-2, with D tentatively TRBD2 (5 bases). V lost 0 bases, J lost 4 bases, and 12 bases lay in between. Germline CDR1 and CDR2: MGHRA and YSYEKL. The CDR3 has 16 residues. Here the CDR3 DNA reads TGCGCCAGCAGCCAAGATCACAGCGGCTTCACCGGGGAGCTGTTTTTT. It specifies CASSQDHSGFTGELFF.

The chain is built from TRBV19 and TRBJ1-2; weak D call: TRBD1 (6 bases). V was shortened by 4 bases and J by 4 bases, with 16 bases between the two germline ends. The CDR3 runs to 15 residues. Per the germline V gene, CDR1 is LNHDA and CDR2 is SQIVND (reference sequence). The CDR3: CASSSPRTGTYGYTF. In nucleotides, the CDR3 is TGTGCCAGTAGTAGCCCGAGAACAGGGACCTATGGCTACACCTTC. The full variable domain, in which reference TRBV19 and TRBJ1-2 provide the parts outside the CDR3, is DGGITQSPKYLFRKEGQNVTLSCEQNLNHDAMYWYRQDPGQGLRLIYYSQIVNDFQKGDIAEGYSVSREKKESFPLTVTSAQKNPTAFYLCASSSPRTGTYGYTFGSGTRLTVV.

The rearrangement joins TRBV19 to TRBJ1-1; 8 bases line up with TRBD1. After removal of 8 bases from V and 0 bases from J, the junction contained 5 bases not matched to a gene. The CDR3 runs to 14 residues. Per the germline V gene, CDR1 is LNHDA and CDR2 is SQIVND (reference sequence). For the CDR3, the DNA is TGTGCCAGTTCGGACAGGGATGTGAACACTGAAGCTTTCTTT. Translating gives CASSDRDVNTEAFF.

The V call is TRBV11-2, the J call TRBJ2-1, with TRBD2 identical over 10 bases. V lost 2 bases, J lost 9 bases, and 7 bases stayed unmatched. CDR3 length equals 15 residues. Germline CDR1 SGHAT, CDR2 FQNNGV. The CDR3 is CASSLNSGRASEQFF. CDR3 coding DNA: TGTGCCAGCAGCTTAAACAGCGGGAGGGCAAGTGAGCAGTTCTTC. The full variable domain, rest sourced from reference TRBV11-2 and TRBJ2-1, is EAGVAQSPRYKIIEKRQSVAFWCNPISGHATLYWYQQILGQGPKLLIQFQNNGVVDDSQLPKDRFSAERLKGVDSTLKIQPAKLEDSAVYLCASSLNSGRASEQFFGPGTRLTVL.

The genes are TRBV9 and TRBJ2-5; 7 bases line up with TRBD2. This CDR3 has 13 residues. CDR1 and CDR2 (germline): SGDLS, YYNGEE. The V segment lost 2 bases and the J segment 7 bases; nucleotides outside the gene matches: 5. The chain's CDR3 is CASSVDGGGTQYF. CDR3 nucleotides: TGTGCCAGCAGCGTCGACGGCGGGGGGACCCAGTACTTC.

The chain recombines TRBV19 with TRBJ1-5; 10 positions match TRBD1. The trim removed 7 bases at V and 6 bases at J, leaving 12 bases unmatched. The germline V gene encodes CDR1 LNHDA and CDR2 SQIVND (reference sequence). The CDR3 is 16 residues long. CDR3 protein: CASTPYGTGEAQPQHF. The CDR3, as DNA: TGTGCCAGTACCCCATATGGGACAGGGGAGGCTCAGCCCCAGCATTTT.

This rearrangement joins TRBV27 to TRBJ2-7; 10 nucleotides agree with TRBD2. Germline assignment: CDR1 MNHEY and CDR2 SMNVEV (reference sequence). CDR3 length: 15 amino acids. The V gene end was trimmed by 5 bases and the J gene end by 5 bases; junction bases not matched to a gene: 9. The CDR3 here is CASSPGSSGRDEQYF. The CDR3, as DNA: TGTGCCAGCAGTCCAGGGTCTAGCGGGAGAGACGAGCAGTACTTC.

The chain carries TRBV11-1 and TRBJ1-3; unclear D gene. CDR1 and CDR2 (germline): SGHAT, FQDESV (reference sequence). V was cut by 0 bases and J by 0 bases, with 9 bases left in between. The CDR3 is made up of 16 amino acids. The CDR3 protein is CASSLAAGNSGNTIYF. Here the CDR3 DNA reads TGTGCCAGCAGCTTAGCGGCGGGGAACTCTGGAAACACCATATATTTT. The full variable domain, in which reference TRBV11-1 and TRBJ1-3 provide the parts outside the CDR3, is EAEVAQSPRYKITEKSQAVAFWCDPISGHATLYWYRQILGQGPELLVQFQDESVVDDSQLPKDRFSAERLKGVDSTLKIQPAELGDSAMYLCASSLAAGNSGNTIYFGEGSWLTVV.

V is TRBV7-2 and J is TRBJ2-7, with TRBD2 matching over 9 bases. Germline assignment: CDR1 SGHTA and CDR2 FQGNSA. V trimming: 5 bases; J trimming: 7 bases; junction bases outside the gene matches: 12. The CDR3 totals 15 residues. For the CDR3, the DNA is TGTGCCAGCAGCCTAATTAGCGGGGGCGCGGGGGAGCAGTACTTC. Its translation: CASSLISGGAGEQYF.

The V and J genes are TRBV3-1 (or the pseudogene TRBV3-2) and TRBJ1-6; 10 nucleotides agree with TRBD1. In germline, CDR1 is LGHDT, CDR2 YNNKEL (reference sequence). This CDR3 comprises 14 residues. J lost 11 bases, V lost 3 bases, and 4 bases had no gene match. In DNA form, the CDR3 reads TGTGCCAGCAGCCACTCGGACAGGGGGACACCCCTCCACTTT. Translation gives CASSHSDRGTPLHF.